This T cell receptor beta chain was retrieved from a study of T cell changes during pregnancy in multiple sclerosis. The V end lost 7 bases, the J end lost 10 bases, and 22 bases lay between the germline ends. CDR3 size: 14 residues. CDR1 and CDR2 from the germline V gene are SQVTM and ANQGSEA. The method was immunoSEQ multiplex PCR; TCRdb's version includes in-frame clones alone and lacks a portion of them. The data show roughly 110,000 clones, 85% to 95% seen once. This chain uses TRBV29-1 with TRBJ1-4, with D perhaps TRBD1 (6 bases). This TCR was sampled from a female donor in good health, enrolled as a control in a pregnancy study. The specimen was peripheral blood, collected in the third trimester of pregnancy. The CDR3, as DNA: TGCAGCGCCCGACGGGGGGGCGTAACGGCAAAACTGTTTTTT. It is translated as CSARRGGVTAKLFF.